These T cell receptor beta chains were read from a single sample in a study of blood T cell repertoires in COVID-19. Method: immunoSEQ multiplex PCR; TCRdb's copy keeps in-frame clones and lacks some. The data show 100,000 to 150,000 clones, roughly 87% seen once. Sequencing was carried out using peripheral blood. These receptors were collected from a man older than 75 with active or convalescent COVID-19. Both conserved end residues are part of each CDR3. The D gene is left open where the match is weak. Part of the rows lack a size; the others show once, few, many or a class for expanded clones.

V: TRBV7-2
D: TRBD1
J: TRBJ1-3
size: NA
CDR3: CASSSWTGDGNTIYF
DNA: TGTGCCAGCAGCTCCTGGACAGGGGATGGAAACACCATATATTTT

V: TRBV5-1
D: NA
J: TRBJ2-5
size: NA
CDR3: CASSPWGEDLEGETQYF
DNA: TGCGCCAGCAGCCCCTGGGGGGAGGACCTAGAGGGAGAGACCCAGTACTTC

V: TRBV7-3
D: NA
J: TRBJ1-2
size: NA
CDR3: CASSSGDGYTF
DNA: TGTGCCAGCAGCTCCGGGGATGGCTACACCTTC

V: TRBV19
D: TRBD1
J: TRBJ1-6
size: NA
CDR3: CASSPTGQGTQPLHF
DNA: TGTGCCAGTAGTCCTACGGGACAGGGGACGCAACCCCTCCACTTT

V: TRBV2
D: NA
J: TRBJ2-1
size: NA
CDR3: CASRMTVPSFNEQFF
DNA: TGTGCCAGCAGGATGACAGTCCCATCCTTCAATGAGCAGTTCTTC

V: TRBV9
D: NA
J: TRBJ1-6
size: NA
CDR3: CASSATGSSYNSPLHF
DNA: TGTGCCAGCAGCGCAACAGGGAGCTCCTATAATTCACCCCTCCACTTT

V: TRBV5-8
D: TRBD1
J: TRBJ2-7
size: NA
CDR3: CASSLWGTGSYEQYF
DNA: TGTGCCAGCAGCTTGTGGGGGACAGGATCCTACGAGCAGTACTTC

V: TRBV11-1
D: TRBD2
J: TRBJ2-3
size: NA
CDR3: CASSYPGTRRPDTQYF
DNA: TGTGCCAGCAGCTACCCCGGGACTAGGAGGCCAGATACGCAGTATTTT

V: TRBV7-3
D: TRBD1
J: TRBJ2-1
size: NA
CDR3: CASSPGTGSHEQFF
DNA: TGTGCCAGCAGCCCCGGGACAGGTAGCCATGAGCAGTTCTTC

V: TRBV19
D: NA
J: TRBJ2-7
size: NA
CDR3: CASSRGNDYEQYF
DNA: TGTGCCAGTAGTCGAGGGAACGACTACGAGCAGTACTTC

V: TRBV5-1
D: TRBD1
J: TRBJ2-5
size: NA
CDR3: CASGTGEETQYF
DNA: TGCGCCAGTGGGACAGGGGAGGAGACCCAGTACTTC

V: TRBV6-5
D: TRBD1
J: TRBJ1-5
size: NA
CDR3: CASSLRQGDQPQHF
DNA: TGTGCCAGCAGTCTCAGACAGGGCGATCAGCCCCAGCATTTT

V: TRBV28
D: TRBD1
J: TRBJ1-2
size: NA
CDR3: CASSMYPGTGNGYTF
DNA: TGTGCCAGCAGTATGTATCCCGGGACAGGGAATGGCTACACCTTC

V: TRBV21-1
D: NA
J: TRBJ2-4
size: once
CDR3: CASSKLVREGQNIQYF
DNA: TGTGCCAGCAGCAAACTGGTGCGGGAGGGCCAGAACATTCAGTACTTC